This T cell receptor (beta chain) was captured in a study of T cells after yellow fever vaccination. Study-wide results and caveats: A secondary response was less intense yet reached its peak sooner, at day 5 versus 15.

In its sample, this clonotype was seen many times. Its matching antigen is unknown. The CDR3 contains 13 residues. Germline assignment: CDR1 DFQATT and CDR2 SNEGSKA (reference sequence). V was pared by 4 bases and J by 3 bases, with 9 bases between. A single record per CDR3 protein comes from TCRdb applying MiXCR to the 5' RACE reads. This table holds some 110,000 distinct CDR3 sequences, 7.4% found once. This chain joins TRBV20-1 and TRBJ2-2; tentatively, D is TRBD2 (6 bases). The sequence derives from a man younger than 30 who received the YFV17D yellow fever vaccine. Here the sequenced sample was CD4+ T cells sorted from PBMCs, taken roughly 10 days after the first yellow fever vaccination. CDR3 nucleotides: TGCAGTGCTACCAAGCGGGACACCGGGGAGCTGTTTTTT. It specifies CSATKRDTGELFF.